The 8 T cell receptor beta chains below were found in one sample sequenced in a study of blood T cell repertoires in COVID-19. Assay used: immunoSEQ multiplex PCR; TCRdb lists only in-frame clones, some missing. The data contain roughly 120,000 clones, around 85% of them singletons. The material sequenced was peripheral blood. The receptors originated from a man between 65 and 79 years old who had recovered from COVID-19.

This chain links TRBV5-1 with TRBJ1-5; D ambiguous. The length of the CDR3 is 13 residues. Per the germline V gene, CDR1 is SGHRS and CDR2 is YFSETQ. V was shortened by 2 bases and J by 6 bases, with 9 bases between the two germline ends. The CDR3 nucleotides read TGCGCCAGCAGCTTATCAGGAACTCAGCCCCAGCATTTT. This translates into CASSLSGTQPQHF.

J is TRBJ1-2 and V is TRBV2; 8 bases line up with TRBD1. Germline trimming cut 4 bases from V and 2 bases from J; bases unmatched to any gene: 9. Germline CDR1 is SNHLY and CDR2 is FYNNEI. CDR3 length: 16 amino acids. CDR3 DNA sequence: TGTGCCAGCAGTGGACTCGGACAGGGCCTCAACTATGGCTACACCTTC. It specifies CASSGLGQGLNYGYTF.

V and J are TRBV10-3 and TRBJ2-3; D perhaps matches TRBD2 (6 bases). The germline V and J ends were trimmed by 0 bases and 0 bases, with 13 bases remaining between them. This CDR3 comprises 17 residues. Germline-derived CDR1 and CDR2 are ENHRY and SYGVKD. CDR3 coding DNA: TGTGCCATCAGTGAGTCGAGGCCTGGGAGGAGCACAGATACGCAGTATTTT. It yields the protein CAISESRPGRSTDTQYF.

The V and J genes are TRBV5-1 and TRBJ1-6, with a weak D call TRBD1 (6 bases). The ends were cut back, 1 base at V and 0 bases at J, with 11 bases in the middle. Germline lookup yields CDR1 SGHRS and CDR2 YFSETQ. CDR3 length: 17 amino acids. CDR3 coding DNA: TGCGCCAGCAGCTTGCAGACAGGAGTCTCCTATAATTCACCCCTCCACTTT. Translated: CASSLQTGVSYNSPLHF.

This chain uses TRBV24-1 with TRBJ1-2, with a tentative D call TRBD1 (6 bases). Trimming removed 4 bases from V and 3 bases from J, with 8 bases in between. The CDR3 is 13 amino acids. CDR1 is KGHDR, CDR2 SFDVKD, per germline. As DNA, the CDR3 is TGTGCCACCAGTGAGGACAGTTACTATGGCTACACCTTC. The encoded protein is CATSEDSYYGYTF.

This chain joins TRBV5-1 and TRBJ2-1; 7 nucleotides line up with TRBD2. The germline gives CDR1 SGHRS, CDR2 YFSETQ. V trimming: 0 bases; J trimming: 3 bases; junction bases outside the gene matches: 3. The CDR3 covers 15 residues. The CDR3 protein is CASSLASSGYNEQFF. The CDR3 DNA reads as TGCGCCAGCAGCTTGGCGTCTAGCGGCTACAATGAGCAGTTCTTC.

This rearrangement joins TRBV6-5 to TRBJ1-1; 8 positions agree with TRBD1. The CDR3 length is 14 residues. The ends lost 5 bases at V and 5 bases at J; junction bases unmatched: 7. CDR1 is MNHEY, CDR2 SVGAGI, per germline. CDR3: CASSRRTGRTEAFF. Here the CDR3 DNA reads TGTGCCAGCAGTCGTCGGACAGGGAGGACTGAAGCTTTCTTT.

For this clone: Other DNA sequences within the sample encode an identical CDR3. The chain couples TRBV6-2 or TRBV6-3 to TRBJ2-7; 11 bases are shared with TRBD1. The CDR3 is 13 amino acids. J lost 4 bases, V lost 5 bases, and 1 base had no gene match. CDR1 is MNHEY, CDR2 SVGEGT, per germline. CDR3 DNA: TGTGCCAGCAGTCGGGACAGGGGGTACGAGCAGTACTTC. Translating it yields CASSRDRGYEQYF.